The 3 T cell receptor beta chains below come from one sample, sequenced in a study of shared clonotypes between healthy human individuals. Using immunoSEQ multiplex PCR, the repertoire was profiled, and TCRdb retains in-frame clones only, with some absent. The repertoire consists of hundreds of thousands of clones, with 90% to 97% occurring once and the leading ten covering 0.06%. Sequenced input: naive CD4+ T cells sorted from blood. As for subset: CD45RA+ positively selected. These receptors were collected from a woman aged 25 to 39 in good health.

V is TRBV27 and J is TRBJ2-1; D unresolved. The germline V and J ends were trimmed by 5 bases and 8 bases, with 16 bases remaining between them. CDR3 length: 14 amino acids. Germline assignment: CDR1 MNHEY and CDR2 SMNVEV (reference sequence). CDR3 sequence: CASSKSASSDEQFF. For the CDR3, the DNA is TGTGCCAGCAGTAAATCCGCTTCTTCGGATGAGCAGTTCTTC.

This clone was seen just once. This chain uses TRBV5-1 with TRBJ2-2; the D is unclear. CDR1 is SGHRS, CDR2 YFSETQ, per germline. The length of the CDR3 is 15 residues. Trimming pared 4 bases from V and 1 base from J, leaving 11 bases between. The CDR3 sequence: CASSPMARNTGELFF. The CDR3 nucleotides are TGCGCCAGCAGCCCGATGGCCAGGAACACCGGGGAGCTGTTTTTT.

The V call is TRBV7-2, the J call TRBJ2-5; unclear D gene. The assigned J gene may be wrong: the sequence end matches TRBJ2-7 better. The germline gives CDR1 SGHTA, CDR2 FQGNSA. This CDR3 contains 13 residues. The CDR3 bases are TGTGCCAGCAGCCCTGACGTATTTCGCGAGCAGTACTTC. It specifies CASSPDVFREQYF.